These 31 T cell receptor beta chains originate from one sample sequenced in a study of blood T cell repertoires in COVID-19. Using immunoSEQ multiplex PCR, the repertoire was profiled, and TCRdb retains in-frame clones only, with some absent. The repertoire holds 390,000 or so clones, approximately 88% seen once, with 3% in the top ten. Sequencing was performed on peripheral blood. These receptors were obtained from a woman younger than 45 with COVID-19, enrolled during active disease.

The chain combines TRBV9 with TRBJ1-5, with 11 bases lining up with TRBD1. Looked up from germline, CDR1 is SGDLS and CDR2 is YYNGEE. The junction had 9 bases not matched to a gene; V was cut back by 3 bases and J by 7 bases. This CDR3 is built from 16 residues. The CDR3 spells CASSAEKGTGGQPQHF. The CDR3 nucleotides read TGTGCCAGCAGCGCCGAAAAGGGGACAGGGGGACAGCCCCAGCATTTT.

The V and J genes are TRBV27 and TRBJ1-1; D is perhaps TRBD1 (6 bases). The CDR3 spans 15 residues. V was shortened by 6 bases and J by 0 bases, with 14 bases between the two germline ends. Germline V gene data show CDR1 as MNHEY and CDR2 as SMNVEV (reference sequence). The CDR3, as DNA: TGTGCCAGCAGGTATACGGGGACAATGAACACTGAAGCTTTCTTT. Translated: CASRYTGTMNTEAFF.

The CDR3 coding sequence is TGTGCCAGCAGTTTCCCGCAGGACACAGATACGCAGTATTTT. It is translated as CASSFPQDTDTQYF. The chain couples TRBV28 to TRBJ2-3, with D uncertain. This CDR3 has 14 residues. Trimming pared 3 bases from V and 2 bases from J, leaving 9 bases between. The germline V gene encodes CDR1 MDHEN and CDR2 SYDVKM.

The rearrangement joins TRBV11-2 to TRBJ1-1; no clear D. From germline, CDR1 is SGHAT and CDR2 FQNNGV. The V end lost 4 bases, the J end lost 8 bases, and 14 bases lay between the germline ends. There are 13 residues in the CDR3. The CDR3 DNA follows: TGTGCCAGCAGCTCCCTAGGACTTCGGGAAGCTTTCTTT. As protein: CASSSLGLREAFF.

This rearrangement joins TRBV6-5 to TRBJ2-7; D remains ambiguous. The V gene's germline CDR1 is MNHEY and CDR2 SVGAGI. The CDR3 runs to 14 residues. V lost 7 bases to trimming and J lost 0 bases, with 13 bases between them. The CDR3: CASIIDPSSYEQYV. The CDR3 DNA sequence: TGTGCCAGCATTATCGACCCTAGCTCCTACGAGCAGTACGTC.

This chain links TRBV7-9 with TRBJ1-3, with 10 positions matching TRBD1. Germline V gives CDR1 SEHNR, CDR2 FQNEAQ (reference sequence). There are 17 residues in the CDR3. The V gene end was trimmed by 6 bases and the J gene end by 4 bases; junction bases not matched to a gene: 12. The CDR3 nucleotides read TGTGCCAGCAGTTCACCTTTGGGACAGGGGCCCGGAAACACCATATATTTT. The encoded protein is CASSSPLGQGPGNTIYF.

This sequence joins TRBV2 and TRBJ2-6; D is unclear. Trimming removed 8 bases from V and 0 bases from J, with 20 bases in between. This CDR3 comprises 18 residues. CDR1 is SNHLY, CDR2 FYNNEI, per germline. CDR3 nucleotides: TGTGCCAGCTCCCAGACTGGCGTTCAGAGCTCTGGGGCCAACGTCCTGACTTTC. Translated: CASSQTGVQSSGANVLTF.

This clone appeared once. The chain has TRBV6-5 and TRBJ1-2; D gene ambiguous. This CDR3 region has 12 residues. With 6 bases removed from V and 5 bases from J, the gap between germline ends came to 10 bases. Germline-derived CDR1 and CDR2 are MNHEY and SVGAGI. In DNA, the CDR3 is TGTGCCAGCAGGAGTTGGAGTTATGGCTACACCTTC. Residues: CASRSWSYGYTF.

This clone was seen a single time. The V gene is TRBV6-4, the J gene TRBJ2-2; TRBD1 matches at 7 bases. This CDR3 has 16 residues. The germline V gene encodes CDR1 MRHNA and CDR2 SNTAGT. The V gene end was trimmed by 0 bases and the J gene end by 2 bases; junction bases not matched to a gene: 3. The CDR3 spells CASSDSTGANTGELFF. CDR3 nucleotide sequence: TGTGCCAGCAGTGACTCAACAGGGGCAAACACCGGGGAGCTGTTTTTT.

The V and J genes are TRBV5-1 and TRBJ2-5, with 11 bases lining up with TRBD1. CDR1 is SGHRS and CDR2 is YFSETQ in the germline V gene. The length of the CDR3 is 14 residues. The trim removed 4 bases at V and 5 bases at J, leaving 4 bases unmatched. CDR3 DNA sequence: TGCGCCAGCAGCAGGACAGGGGGCCGGGAGACCCAGTACTTC. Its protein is CASSRTGGRETQYF. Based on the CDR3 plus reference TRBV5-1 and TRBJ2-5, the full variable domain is KAGVTQTPRYLIKTRGQQVTLSCSPISGHRSVSWYQQTPGQGLQFLFEYFSETQRNKGNFPGRFSGRQFSNSRSEMNVSTLELGDSALYLCASSRTGGRETQYFGPGTRLLVL.

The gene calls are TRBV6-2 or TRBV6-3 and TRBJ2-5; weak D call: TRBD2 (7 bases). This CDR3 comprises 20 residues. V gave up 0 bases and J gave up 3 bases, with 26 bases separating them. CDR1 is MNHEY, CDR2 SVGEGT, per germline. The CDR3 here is CASSYSIQPRGGGSKETQYF. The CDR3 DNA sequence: TGTGCCAGCAGTTACTCGATTCAACCGAGAGGGGGGGGAAGCAAAGAGACCCAGTACTTC.

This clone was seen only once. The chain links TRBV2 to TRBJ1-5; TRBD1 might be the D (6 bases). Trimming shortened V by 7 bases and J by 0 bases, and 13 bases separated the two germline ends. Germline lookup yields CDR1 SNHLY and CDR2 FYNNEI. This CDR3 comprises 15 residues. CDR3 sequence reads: CASTLDSLSNQPQHF. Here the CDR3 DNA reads TGTGCCAGCACCCTGGACAGCCTTAGCAATCAGCCCCAGCATTTT.

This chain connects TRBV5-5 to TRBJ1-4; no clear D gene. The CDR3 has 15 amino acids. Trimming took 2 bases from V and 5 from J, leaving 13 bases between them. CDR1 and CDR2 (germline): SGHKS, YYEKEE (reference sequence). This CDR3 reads CASSFSGRENEKLFF. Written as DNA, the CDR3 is TGTGCCAGCAGCTTTTCAGGTCGGGAGAATGAAAAACTGTTTTTT.

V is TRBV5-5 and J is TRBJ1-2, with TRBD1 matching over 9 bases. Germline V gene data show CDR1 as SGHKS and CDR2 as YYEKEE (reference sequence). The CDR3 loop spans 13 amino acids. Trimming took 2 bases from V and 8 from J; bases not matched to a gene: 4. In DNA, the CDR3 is TGTGCCAGCAGCTTACAGGGGGCAGGAGGCTACACCTTC. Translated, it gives CASSLQGAGGYTF.

CDR3 DNA sequence: TGTGCCAGCAGCCCTTCGGCTAGCGTTTACAATGAGCAGTTCTTC. Its translation: CASSPSASVYNEQFF. This chain connects TRBV11-3 to TRBJ2-1; possibly TRBD2 for D (6 bases). The V end lost 5 bases, the J end lost 4 bases, and 15 bases lay between the germline ends. Germline V gene data show CDR1 as SGHNT and CDR2 as YENEEA. The CDR3 is made up of 15 amino acids.

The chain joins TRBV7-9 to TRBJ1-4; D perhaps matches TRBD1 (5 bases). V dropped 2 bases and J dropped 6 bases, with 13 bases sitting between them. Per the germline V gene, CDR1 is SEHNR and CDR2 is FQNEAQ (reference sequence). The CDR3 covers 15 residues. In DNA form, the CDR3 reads TGTGCCAGCAGCTTACAGGGTTTCTTTGATGAAAAACTGTTTTTT. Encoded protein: CASSLQGFFDEKLFF. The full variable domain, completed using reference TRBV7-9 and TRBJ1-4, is DTGVSQNPRHKITKRGQNVTFRCDPISEHNRLYWYRQTLGQGPEFLTYFQNEAQLEKSRLLSDRFSAERPKGSFSTLEIQRTEQGDSAMYLCASSLQGFFDEKLFFGSGTQLSVL.

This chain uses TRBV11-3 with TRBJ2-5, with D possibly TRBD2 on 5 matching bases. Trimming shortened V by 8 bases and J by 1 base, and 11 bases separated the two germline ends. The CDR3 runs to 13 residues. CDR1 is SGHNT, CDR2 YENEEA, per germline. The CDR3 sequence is CASLKSGQETQYF. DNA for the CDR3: TGTGCCAGCCTCAAGAGCGGCCAAGAGACCCAGTACTTC.

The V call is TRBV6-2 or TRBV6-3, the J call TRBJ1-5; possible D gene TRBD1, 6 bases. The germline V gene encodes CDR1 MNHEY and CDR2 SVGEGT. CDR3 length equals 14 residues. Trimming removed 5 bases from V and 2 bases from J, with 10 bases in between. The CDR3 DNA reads TGTGCCAGCAGTGGGGCAGGGGGCAATCAGCCCCAGCATTTT. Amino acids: CASSGAGGNQPQHF.

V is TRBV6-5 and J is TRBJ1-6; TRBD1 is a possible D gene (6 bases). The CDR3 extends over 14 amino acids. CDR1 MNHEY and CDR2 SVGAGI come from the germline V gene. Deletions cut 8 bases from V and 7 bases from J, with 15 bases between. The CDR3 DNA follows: TGTGCCAGCCGAGGGACAAGCATGAATTCACCCCTCCACTTT. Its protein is CASRGTSMNSPLHF.

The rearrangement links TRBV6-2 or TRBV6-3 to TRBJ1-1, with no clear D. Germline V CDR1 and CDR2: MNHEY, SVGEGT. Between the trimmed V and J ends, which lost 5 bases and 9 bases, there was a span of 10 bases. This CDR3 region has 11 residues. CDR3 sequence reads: CASSRGSQAFF. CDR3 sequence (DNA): TGTGCCAGCAGTAGAGGGTCCCAAGCTTTCTTT.

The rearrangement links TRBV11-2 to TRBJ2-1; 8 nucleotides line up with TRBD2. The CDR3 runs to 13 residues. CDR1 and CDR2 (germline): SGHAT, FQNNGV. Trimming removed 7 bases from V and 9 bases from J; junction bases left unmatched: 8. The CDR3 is CASKPGGQGEQFF. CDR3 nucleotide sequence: TGTGCCAGCAAGCCGGGGGGGCAAGGTGAGCAGTTCTTC.

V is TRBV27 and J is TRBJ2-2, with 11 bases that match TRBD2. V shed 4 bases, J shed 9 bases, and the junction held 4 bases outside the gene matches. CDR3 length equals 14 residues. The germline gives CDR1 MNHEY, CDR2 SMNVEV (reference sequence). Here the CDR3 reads CASSYSGGARELFF. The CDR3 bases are TGTGCCAGCAGTTATAGCGGGGGGGCCCGGGAGCTGTTTTTT.

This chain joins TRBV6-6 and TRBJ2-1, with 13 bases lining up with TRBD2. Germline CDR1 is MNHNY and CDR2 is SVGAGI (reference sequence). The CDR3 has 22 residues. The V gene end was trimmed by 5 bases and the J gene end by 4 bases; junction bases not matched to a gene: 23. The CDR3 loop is CASSPAGRLAGGQRREYNEQFF. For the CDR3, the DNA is TGTGCCAGCAGTCCCGCGGGAAGACTAGCGGGGGGCCAACGACGAGAGTACAATGAGCAGTTCTTC.

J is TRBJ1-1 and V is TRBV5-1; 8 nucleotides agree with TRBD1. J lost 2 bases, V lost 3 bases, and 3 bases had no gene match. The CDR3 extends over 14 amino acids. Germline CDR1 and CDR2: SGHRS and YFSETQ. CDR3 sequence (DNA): TGCGCCAGCAGCTACGACAGGGGAAACACTGAAGCTTTCTTT. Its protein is CASSYDRGNTEAFF.

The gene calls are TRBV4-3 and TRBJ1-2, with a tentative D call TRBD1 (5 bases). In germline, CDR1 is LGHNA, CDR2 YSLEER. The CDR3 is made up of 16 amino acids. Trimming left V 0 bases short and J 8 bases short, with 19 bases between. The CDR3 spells CASSQDNRELGGGYTF. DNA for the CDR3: TGCGCCAGCAGCCAAGATAACCGCGAACTGGGGGGAGGCTACACCTTC.

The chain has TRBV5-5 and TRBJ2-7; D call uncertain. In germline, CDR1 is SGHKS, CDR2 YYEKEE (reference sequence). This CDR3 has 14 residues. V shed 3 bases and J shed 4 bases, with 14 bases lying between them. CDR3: CASSSRFPTYEQYF. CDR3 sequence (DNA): TGTGCCAGCAGCTCGAGATTTCCCACGTACGAGCAGTACTTC.

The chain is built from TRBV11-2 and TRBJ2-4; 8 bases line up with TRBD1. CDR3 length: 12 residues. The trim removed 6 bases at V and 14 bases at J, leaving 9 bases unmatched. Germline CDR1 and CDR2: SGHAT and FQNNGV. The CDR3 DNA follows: TGTGCCAGCAGACTGAGTCAGGGGGCGGAGTACTTC. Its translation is CASRLSQGAEYF.

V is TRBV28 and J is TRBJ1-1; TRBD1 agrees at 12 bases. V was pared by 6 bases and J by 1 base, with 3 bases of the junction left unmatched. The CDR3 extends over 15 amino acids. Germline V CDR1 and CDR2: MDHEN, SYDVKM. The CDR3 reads CASSQGQGANTEAFF. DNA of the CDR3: TGTGCCAGCAGCCAGGGACAGGGGGCGAACACTGAAGCTTTCTTT.

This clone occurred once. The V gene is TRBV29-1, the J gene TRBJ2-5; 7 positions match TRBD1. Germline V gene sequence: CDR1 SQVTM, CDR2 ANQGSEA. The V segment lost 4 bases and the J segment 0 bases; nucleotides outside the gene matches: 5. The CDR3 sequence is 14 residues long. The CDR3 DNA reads TGCAGCGTTGTGGGACAGACTGACCAAGAGACCCAGTACTTC. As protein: CSVVGQTDQETQYF. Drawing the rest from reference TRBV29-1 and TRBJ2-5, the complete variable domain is SAVISQKPSRDICQRGTSLTIQCQVDSQVTMMFWYRQQPGQSLTLIATANQGSEATYESGFVIDKFPISRPNLTFSTLTVSNMSPEDSSIYLCSVVGQTDQETQYFGPGTRLLVL.

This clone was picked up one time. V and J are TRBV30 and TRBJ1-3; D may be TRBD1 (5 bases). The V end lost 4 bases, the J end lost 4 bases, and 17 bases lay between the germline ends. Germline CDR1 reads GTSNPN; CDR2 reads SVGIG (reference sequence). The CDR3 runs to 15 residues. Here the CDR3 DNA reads TGTGCCTGGAATCAAGGGGATCCGCGGGGAAACACCATATATTTT. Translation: CAWNQGDPRGNTIYF.

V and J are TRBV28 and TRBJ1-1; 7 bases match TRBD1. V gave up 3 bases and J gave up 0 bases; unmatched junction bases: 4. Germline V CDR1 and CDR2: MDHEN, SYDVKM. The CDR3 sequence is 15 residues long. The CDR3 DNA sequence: TGTGCCAGCAGTTTGGGAGACAGGGTGAACACTGAAGCTTTCTTT. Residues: CASSLGDRVNTEAFF.